Following are 13 T cell receptor beta chains from one sample sequenced in a study of T cell repertoires in cytomegalovirus infection. TCRdb re-called the reads with MiXCR, one entry per CDR3 protein. The table has about 47,000 distinct CDR3 sequences, about a fifth seen once. These receptors' antigens are unknown. The source was CD8+ T cells from cultured PBMCs, collected from culture after CMV antigen stimulation. These receptors all come from a human donor in good health (CMV status not recorded). Some clones in this sample may be carry-over from other donors' samples.

A word on this clonotype: A read error may explain this, as a much larger clone is one base away. The V and J genes are TRBV4-3 and TRBJ1-2; D is unclear. The CDR3 is 14 amino acids. Germline CDR1 and CDR2: LGHNA and YSLEER. Here the CDR3 reads CACSQEVVGKGYTF. The CDR3 DNA reads TGCGCCTGCAGCCAAGAAGTGGTAGGGAAAGGCTACACCTTC.

This clonotype was counted at least ten times. An end of the junction differs from the germline gene, which may be a read error. The chain combines TRBV7-7 with TRBJ2-1, with D possibly TRBD2 on 6 matching bases. CDR3 size: 14 residues. In germline, CDR1 is SSHAT, CDR2 FNYEAQ (reference sequence). In DNA, the CDR3 is TGTGCTAGCAGCCCCCACGGGGGTTTCGATGAGCAGTTCTTC. Its protein product is CASSPHGGFDEQFF.

This clonotype was seen ten or more times. This sequence joins TRBV2 and TRBJ2-7, with D possibly matching TRBD2 (5 bases). Germline CDR1 is SNHLY and CDR2 is FYNNEI. The CDR3 contains 14 residues. V dropped 11 bases and J dropped 0 bases, with 17 bases sitting between them. The CDR3 nucleotides read TGTGCCCCGGCGGGCTACGTCGACTCCTACGAGCAGTACTTC. Residues: CAPAGYVDSYEQYF.

This clonotype was counted many times. J is TRBJ1-5 and V is TRBV4-3; D not certain. Germline CDR1 and CDR2: LGHNA and YSLEER. Trimming removed 0 bases from V and 0 bases from J, with 9 bases in between. There are 16 residues in the CDR3. The CDR3 coding sequence is TGCGCCAGCAGCCAAGAGGTAGTTTTTAGCAATCAGCCCCAGCATTTT. This codes for CASSQEVVFSNQPQHF.

This clonotype was seen at least ten times. The chain carries TRBV28 and TRBJ2-3, with D unresolved. V was cut by 6 bases and J by 6 bases, with 25 bases left in between. Germline V lookup: CDR1 MDHEN, CDR2 SYDVKM. The CDR3 runs 17 residues. As DNA, the CDR3 is TGTGCCAGCAGCAACAATCAAAGAGGCGCCAGGACGGATACGCAGTATTTT. This encodes CASSNNQRGARTDTQYF.

This clonotype has ten or more counts. The chain is built from TRBV20-1 and TRBJ2-1; 7 bases agree with TRBD1. V was clipped by 3 bases and J by 16 bases; unmatched bases: 15. This CDR3 is 13 amino acids long. Germline V gene sequence: CDR1 DFQATT, CDR2 SNEGSKA (reference sequence). The CDR3 reads CSAREDRTGIRFF. DNA for the CDR3: TGCAGTGCTAGGGAAGACAGGACAGGAATTCGATTCTTC.

Many counts were recorded for this clonotype. This rearrangement joins TRBV5-4 to TRBJ2-3; D call uncertain. The CDR3 consists of 14 residues. Trimming cost V 4 bases and J 1 base, with 10 bases left between them. Germline CDR1 SGHNT, CDR2 YYREEE (reference sequence). In DNA, the CDR3 is TGTGCCAGCAGCCAGACCCGTGGCACAGATACGCAGTATTTT. Protein sequence: CASSQTRGTDTQYF.

This clonotype has more than one count but fewer than ten. This rearrangement joins TRBV4-3 to TRBJ1-1; 7 bases map to TRBD1. The CDR3 runs 15 residues. Germline trimming cut 5 bases from V and 5 bases from J; bases unmatched to any gene: 11. Per the germline V gene, CDR1 is LGHNA and CDR2 is YSLEER. DNA for the CDR3: TGCGCCAGCAGCGCATACCTTACAGGGGAAACTGAAGCTTTCTTT. Amino acids: CASSAYLTGETEAFF.

This clonotype was detected ten times or more. V usage is TRBV7-9 and J usage is TRBJ1-4, with 9 bases lining up with TRBD1. V was clipped by 6 bases and J by 7 bases; unmatched bases: 9. Per germline, CDR1 SEHNR and CDR2 FQNEAQ (reference sequence). The CDR3 is 15 amino acids. The CDR3 DNA is TGTGCCAGCAGTTCCGGTACAGGGGGCGGTGAAAAACTGTTTTTT. Residues: CASSSGTGGGEKLFF.

This clonotype was seen repeatedly, ten times or more. The chain uses TRBV6-1 and TRBJ1-5; 10 bases match TRBD1. The CDR3 length is 16 residues. Trimming at V came to 5 bases and at J to 8 bases, leaving 12 bases not matched to a gene. The germline V gene encodes CDR1 MNHNS and CDR2 SASEGT. In DNA form, the CDR3 reads TGTGCCAGCAGTCGGAAGGGACAGGGGTGGTCGGAGCCCCAGCATTTT. Protein product: CASSRKGQGWSEPQHF.

Here the CDR3 DNA reads TGTGCCAGCAGTCCTTCGACAGACCGCTCCTACAATGAGCAGTTCTTC. It translates to CASSPSTDRSYNEQFF. The J gene is TRBJ2-1, the V gene TRBV28, with D tentatively TRBD1 (5 bases). The CDR3 has 16 residues. The germline V gene encodes CDR1 MDHEN and CDR2 SYDVKM. With 5 bases removed from V and 0 bases from J, the gap between germline ends came to 14 bases.

This clonotype has just a few counts. Here the CDR3 reads CASSYVGGSYNEQFF. The DNA of the CDR3 is TGTGCCAGCAGCTATGTGGGGGGGTCCTACAATGAGCAGTTCTTC. J is TRBJ2-1 and V is TRBV11-3; TRBD2 matches 7 bases. This CDR3 has 15 residues. V dropped 4 bases and J dropped 1; count of bases not matched to a gene: 4. Germline-derived CDR1 and CDR2 are SGHNT and YENEEA.

The chain is built from TRBV6-5 and TRBJ2-2, with a tentative D call TRBD2 (6 bases). Germline V gene data show CDR1 as MNHEY and CDR2 as SVGAGI. Trimming removed 2 bases at V and 4 bases at J, with 11 bases between. CDR3 length: 15 amino acids. In DNA form, the CDR3 reads TGTGCCAGCAGTTACAGGCTAGCGAGCACCGGGGAGCTGTTTTTT. Translation: CASSYRLASTGELFF.